This T cell receptor beta chain emerged from a study of blood T cell repertoires in COVID-19. Study-wide context: COVID-19 samples collected from the United States, Italy and Spain covered acute and convalescent phases.

Enrolled through a virtual design, the participants were between about 18 and 100 years of age and came from roughly 22 US areas. Clinical history reported by participants formed the basis on which cohorts were assigned. A case of COVID-19 had been met by exposed participants within 2 weeks before study entry. The repertoire was sequenced with immunoSEQ multiplex PCR; TCRdb's copy has only in-frame clones and lacks some. The table has approximately 280,000 clones, 82% seen once. CDR3 length equals 16 residues. Germline V CDR1 and CDR2: SGHRS, YFSETQ. J gave up 4 bases and V 0 bases, and 4 bases lay outside the gene matches.

The chain recombines TRBV5-1 with TRBJ2-1; TRBD2 agrees at 10 bases. This TCR was sampled from a man aged 40-49 years who had been exposed to COVID-19. Specimen: PBMCs or T cells enriched from blood (not recorded which). CDR3 bases: TGCGCCAGCAGCTTGGCCCCTAGCGGGGGTTACAATGAGCAGTTCTTC. Translation: CASSLAPSGGYNEQFF.